Sequencing of this T cell receptor (beta chain) was carried out in a study of CD8+ T cells in alopecia areata. Comments on this clone: What it binds is unknown.

CD4+ and CD8+ T cells were sorted from PBMCs. RNA extraction and reverse transcription yielded cDNA as sequencing template. Profiling relied on immunoSEQ multiplex PCR, and the TCRdb table lists in-frame clones only, not all of them. The data show roughly 200,000 clones, approximately 53% seen once. V gave up 6 bases and J gave up 11 bases, with 17 bases separating them. This CDR3 comprises 12 residues. CDR1 is SQVTM, CDR2 ANQGSEA, per germline. Study-wide results and caveats: Across lesional scalp, and particularly alopecia totalis/universalis, clonality surpassed that of normal scalp. Scalp specimens additionally yield sequences from normal skin's resident alphabeta T cells.

The source is a human donor in good health. Sequenced: CD8+ T cells sorted from blood. The rearrangement links TRBV29-1 to TRBJ1-5; the D gene is possibly TRBD1 (5 bases). The CDR3: CSVPTQGLTQHF. The CDR3 DNA reads as TGCAGCGTCCCAACCCAGGGTTTGACCCAGCATTTT. The full variable domain, with the rest looked up from reference TRBV29-1 and TRBJ1-5, is SAVISQKPSRDICQRGTSLTIQCQVDSQVTMMFWYRQQPGQSLTLIATANQGSEATYESGFVIDKFPISRPNLTFSTLTVSNMSPEDSSIYLCSVPTQGLTQHFGDGTRLSIL.